This TCR beta chain appears in the sequencing data of a study of cytomegalovirus exposure and HLA in healthy donors. General study findings and limits: Association with HLA alleles at 0.05 false discovery rate was found for 15,000 to 20,000 TCR beta sequences in a later analysis. V- and J-gene trimming of TCR beta was linked (in a later analysis) to a missense DCLRE1C variant. Available immune exposure information was restricted to CMV serostatus only. Cytomegalovirus status was reportedly diagnosed by the classifier with high sensitivity and specificity.

PCR employed 60 Vbeta and 13 Jbeta primers. Assay used: immunoSEQ multiplex PCR; TCRdb lists only in-frame clones, some missing. In the table there are more than 110,000 clones, 70% of which are singletons. The CDR3 consists of 17 residues. Trimming cost V 6 bases and J 5 bases; bases outside gene matches: 13. Germline CDR1 reads MNHEY; CDR2 reads SMNVEV (reference sequence). Details on this clone: Its target is unknown.

V and J are TRBV27 and TRBJ1-2, with TRBD1 matching 12 bases. This TCR was sampled from a woman aged 25 to 45 in good health and CMV-seronegative. Sequencing used PBMCs. The CDR3 nucleotides are TGTGCCAGCAGCCCCGGGACAGGGGGCCCTTTTTGGTATGGCTACACCTTC. It yields the protein CASSPGTGGPFWYGYTF.